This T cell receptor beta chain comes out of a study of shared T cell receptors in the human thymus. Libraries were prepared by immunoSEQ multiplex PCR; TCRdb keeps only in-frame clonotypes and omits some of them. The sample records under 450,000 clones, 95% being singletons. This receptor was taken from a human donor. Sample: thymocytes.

This CDR3 is CAISESGLRYNEQFF. The CDR3, as DNA: TGTGCCATCAGTGAGTCGGGCCTCCGCTACAATGAGCAGTTCTTC. This sequence joins TRBV10-3 and TRBJ2-1; D gene ambiguous. The CDR3 consists of 15 residues. Germline CDR1 is ENHRY and CDR2 is SYGVKD. V was pared by 0 bases and J by 3 bases, with 9 bases between.